This T cell receptor (beta chain) came from a study of T-cell memory formation after mild COVID-19. Turning to the study itself: Clustering of TCRs was largely donor specific.

Via MiXCR, TCRdb re-called the 5' RACE reads, giving one row per CDR3 protein. The sample records around 370,000 distinct CDR3 sequences, around a fifth being singletons. Points on this clonotype: Its antigen is undetermined.

Germline V gene sequence: CDR1 SGHTA, CDR2 FQGTGA. The CDR3 is 14 amino acids. V shed 7 bases and J shed 8 bases, with 20 bases lying between them. Study-level points and caveats: Pre-infection memory carried some responding clones, suggesting that cross-reactive memory joined. In second-wave clones peaking day 37, SARS-CoV-2 specificity remained unconfirmed.

This clonotype was obtained from an adult woman who had mild COVID-19 (a few samples of this study predate the infection). Cell type and time point are not known. The rearrangement joins TRBV7-3 to TRBJ1-2; D gene uncertain. The sequencing sample was made of PBMCs or a T cell subset sorted from them (not recorded which). CDR3: CASKPSPGDGGYTF. DNA for the CDR3: TGTGCCAGCAAACCTTCTCCGGGAGACGGAGGCTACACCTTC.